Below are 18 T cell receptor beta chains sequenced from a single sample in a study of CD8+ T cells in alopecia areata. Punch biopsies of lesional scalp, plus peripheral blood, were taken from alopecia areata patients. RNA extraction was followed by reverse transcription into cDNA, which acted as the sequencing template. Profiled with immunoSEQ multiplex PCR; TCRdb holds only in-frame clones, not every one. The sample carries 9,000 to 13,000 clones, approximately 59% recorded once. Sample: skin, taken at week 0. All receptors derive from a human donor with alopecia areata.

This chain uses TRBV7-2 with TRBJ2-3, with TRBD2 matching over 9 bases. CDR3 length: 16 residues. Germline-derived CDR1 and CDR2 are SGHTA and FQGNSA. Unmatched junction bases numbered 4, after V lost 3 bases and J lost 0 bases. This CDR3 reads CASSFNSGGSTDTQYF. CDR3 in DNA: TGTGCCAGCAGCTTTAATAGCGGGGGTAGCACAGATACGCAGTATTTT.

The chain carries TRBV27 and TRBJ2-3, with a possible D match to TRBD2 (6 bases). Trimming pared 4 bases from V and 5 bases from J, leaving 7 bases between. Germline values: CDR1 MNHEY, CDR2 SMNVEV (reference sequence). The CDR3 sequence is 12 residues long. CDR3 sequence (DNA): TGTGCCAGCAGTTCGACTAGAGATACGCAGTATTTT. Its translation: CASSSTRDTQYF.

V gene TRBV27 combines with J gene TRBJ2-7; TRBD1 matches at 10 bases. The germline V gene has CDR1 MNHEY and CDR2 SMNVEV (reference sequence). V shed 2 bases and J 1 base; nucleotides not matched to a gene: 5. This CDR3 has 16 amino acids. As DNA, the CDR3 is TGTGCCAGCAGTTTAGGGGACAGGGGTCTTTCCTACGAGCAGTACTTC. Translating it yields CASSLGDRGLSYEQYF.

This clone was observed a handful of times. The chain employs TRBV14 and TRBJ2-7; D gene ambiguous. CDR1 and CDR2 from the germline V gene are SGHDN and FVKESK. V lost 0 bases and J lost 3, with 15 bases in between. The length of the CDR3 is 16 residues. The CDR3 DNA sequence: TGTGCCAGCAGCCAAGATCGGGTGGGAACGAACTACGAGCAGTACTTC. Translated, it gives CASSQDRVGTNYEQYF.

The chain uses TRBV28 and TRBJ1-4, with unresolved D. CDR3 length equals 17 residues. V gave up 1 base and J gave up 7 bases, with 19 bases separating them. CDR1 and CDR2 (germline): MDHEN, SYDVKM. As DNA, the CDR3 is TGTGCCAGCAGTTTATTTGCCAGCACCTATCGGGGTGAAAAACTGTTTTTT. Its protein product is CASSLFASTYRGEKLFF.

A few counts support this clone. The chain links TRBV9 to TRBJ1-4; D unresolved. Deletions cut 3 bases from V and 0 bases from J, with 24 bases between. The length of the CDR3 is 20 residues. The germline gives CDR1 SGDLS, CDR2 YYNGEE. The CDR3 spells CASSAVFQDRLDSTNEKLFF. CDR3 sequence (DNA): TGTGCCAGCAGCGCAGTTTTTCAAGACCGCCTCGATTCAACTAATGAAAAACTGTTTTTT.

The chain joins TRBV5-1 to TRBJ2-4; D is ambiguous. Germline V gene data show CDR1 as SGHRS and CDR2 as YFSETQ. CDR3 length: 15 residues. V lost 3 bases and J lost 8, with 18 bases in between. Here the CDR3 DNA reads TGCGCCAGCAGCTCAGGCGGCCCGGTTGGTGACATTCAGTACTTC. Translated: CASSSGGPVGDIQYF.

This sequence joins TRBV5-5 and TRBJ2-7; D unresolved. The V gene's germline CDR1 is SGHKS and CDR2 YYEKEE (reference sequence). This CDR3 contains 14 residues. The germline V and J ends were trimmed by 5 bases and 7 bases, with 19 bases remaining between them. CDR3 region: CASRAIPGSREQYF. DNA of the CDR3: TGTGCCAGCAGGGCTATCCCGGGCTCGCGAGAGCAGTACTTC.

This clone has more than one count but fewer than ten. CDR3 sequence: CASSRLDEQFF. Here the CDR3 DNA reads TGTGCCAGCTCTCGACTAGATGAGCAGTTCTTC. The chain links TRBV6-1 to TRBJ2-1; tentatively, D is TRBD2 (6 bases). V lost 8 bases and J 8 bases, leaving 10 bases between the germline ends. CDR1 is MNHNS and CDR2 is SASEGT in the germline V gene. This CDR3 comprises 11 residues.

This sequence joins TRBV5-1 and TRBJ2-7; 8 nucleotides align to TRBD2. Germline V gives CDR1 SGHRS, CDR2 YFSETQ. Trimming at V came to 2 bases and at J to 3 bases, leaving 10 bases not matched to a gene. The CDR3 covers 16 residues. Written as DNA, the CDR3 is TGCGCCAGCAGCTTCGAAGCGGGGGTTGGTGGCTACGAGCAGTACTTC. It translates to CASSFEAGVGGYEQYF.

V gene TRBV11-2 combines with J gene TRBJ2-1; 7 nucleotides line up with TRBD2. The CDR3 totals 16 residues. V was clipped by 5 bases and J by 8 bases; unmatched bases: 15. Looked up from germline, CDR1 is SGHAT and CDR2 is FQNNGV. This CDR3 is CASSPRLAAIFDEQFF. DNA of the CDR3: TGTGCCAGCAGCCCGAGACTAGCCGCGATCTTCGATGAGCAGTTCTTC.

This sequence joins TRBV25-1 and TRBJ1-6, with D possibly TRBD1 on 5 matching bases. Germline loops: CDR1 MGHDK, CDR2 SYGVNS. The CDR3 loop spans 16 amino acids. V was shortened by 1 base and J by 7 bases, with 14 bases between the two germline ends. The CDR3 region has the DNA TGTGCCAGCAGTGAATGGAGGCAGGGATACAATTCACCCCTCCACTTT. This gives the protein CASSEWRQGYNSPLHF. Combining the CDR3 with reference TRBV25-1 and TRBJ1-6 gives the whole variable domain EADIYQTPRYLVIGTGKKITLECSQTMGHDKMYWYQQDPGMELHLIHYSYGVNSTEKGDLSSESTVSRIRTEHFPLTLESARPSHTSQYLCASSEWRQGYNSPLHFGNGTRLTVT.

The V call is TRBV5-1, the J call TRBJ2-5, with 9 positions matching TRBD2. Germline CDR1 is SGHRS and CDR2 is YFSETQ. J lost 6 bases, V lost 0 bases, and 6 bases had no gene match. The CDR3 loop spans 15 amino acids. The CDR3, as DNA: TGCGCCAGCAGCTTGGAACCTAGCGGGGTCAAGACCCAGTACTTC. Its translation: CASSLEPSGVKTQYF. The full variable domain, rest sourced from reference TRBV5-1 and TRBJ2-5, is KAGVTQTPRYLIKTRGQQVTLSCSPISGHRSVSWYQQTPGQGLQFLFEYFSETQRNKGNFPGRFSGRQFSNSRSEMNVSTLELGDSALYLCASSLEPSGVKTQYFGPGTRLLVL.

This clone was seen just once. The rearrangement links TRBV9 to TRBJ1-1, with TRBD1 matching 9 bases. Germline assignment: CDR1 SGDLS and CDR2 YYNGEE. The CDR3 runs 15 residues. After removal of 3 bases from V and 4 bases from J, the junction contained 7 bases not matched to a gene. The CDR3 protein is CASSATGQGATEAFF. The CDR3 nucleotides are TGTGCCAGCAGCGCGACGGGACAGGGTGCCACTGAAGCTTTCTTT.

This chain links TRBV18 with TRBJ2-7, with 7 bases fitting TRBD2. Germline V lookup: CDR1 KGHSH, CDR2 LQKENI. The CDR3 has 16 residues. The V segment lost 3 bases and the J segment 6 bases; nucleotides outside the gene matches: 14. For the CDR3, the DNA is TGTGCCAGCTCACCCACTACGAGCGGACTAGAGGGCGAGCAGTACTTC. Amino acids: CASSPTTSGLEGEQYF.

This clone showed up just a few times. V is TRBV4-2 and J is TRBJ2-7; weak D call: TRBD2 (6 bases). V gave up 3 bases and J gave up 7 bases, with 13 bases separating them. Germline V gene data show CDR1 as LGHNA and CDR2 as YNFKEQ. The CDR3 totals 13 residues. CDR3 sequence reads: CASSQTAGREQYF. CDR3 in DNA: TGTGCCAGCAGCCAGACAGCGGGCAGAGAGCAGTACTTC.

The chain recombines TRBV6-6 with TRBJ1-5, with a possible D match to TRBD1 (5 bases). The CDR3 is made up of 15 amino acids. Germline V gene lookup returns CDR1 MNHNY and CDR2 SVGAGI (reference sequence). V lost 7 bases, J lost 3 bases, and 16 bases lay in between. CDR3 loop: CASTGTLRDNQPQHF. Here the CDR3 DNA reads TGTGCCAGCACTGGGACCCTTAGGGACAATCAGCCCCAGCATTTT.

This clone was observed a few times. The CDR3: CASNPGLADTGELFF. CDR3 in DNA: TGTGCCAGCAACCCCGGACTAGCGGACACCGGGGAGCTGTTTTTT. The chain has TRBV6-6 and TRBJ2-2; 10 bases align to TRBD2. This CDR3 has 15 amino acids. Trimming cost V 7 bases and J 3 bases; bases outside gene matches: 5. CDR1 MNHNY and CDR2 SVGAGI come from the germline V gene (reference sequence).